One sample yielded the 5 T cell receptor beta chains listed below, sequenced in a study of T cell responses to AZD1222 COVID-19 vaccine (dated by TCRdb to about 2021). The sample's time point label, decoded: about 28 days (+/-7) after the second vaccine dose. Library preparation used the immunoSEQ multiplex PCR assay. TCRdb took over this immuneACCESS table, retaining in-frame rearrangements with V and J assigned. Such tables are incomplete; in checked studies, under half of the missing clones stem from an unresolved V gene, and the remainder is unexplained. This sample has 46,000 or so clones in its table, and roughly 88% of those were observed once. The top ten constitute about 40% of the sample. This specimen consisted of peripheral blood, obtained 28 days after the second AZD1222 dose. These receptors originate from an adult who received the AZD1222 COVID-19 vaccine.

The rearrangement joins TRBV6-2 or TRBV6-3 to TRBJ1-1; unclear D gene. The germline V and J ends were trimmed by 4 bases and 1 base, with 4 bases remaining between them. CDR3 length: 12 amino acids. CDR1 MNHEY and CDR2 SVGEGT come from the germline V gene. As DNA, the CDR3 is TGTGCCAGCAGTTTACAGAACACTGAAGCTTTCTTT. Translation gives CASSLQNTEAFF.

The chain couples TRBV19 to TRBJ1-2; D gene uncertain. The V end was cut by 5 bases, the J end by 4 bases, with 11 bases between. CDR1 LNHDA and CDR2 SQIVND come from the germline V gene (reference sequence). CDR3 length equals 13 residues. CDR3 coding DNA: TGTGCCAGTAGTGCCCCCGACGGCTATGGCTACACCTTC. Protein sequence: CASSAPDGYGYTF.

The V call is TRBV12-5, the J call TRBJ2-1, with 12 positions matching TRBD2. The CDR3 is 17 residues long. Germline V gives CDR1 LGHNT, CDR2 FRNRAP. The V gene end was trimmed by 6 bases and the J gene end by 7 bases; junction bases not matched to a gene: 13. The chain's CDR3 is CASGHGASGGARNEQFF. The CDR3 nucleotides read TGTGCTAGTGGCCACGGGGCTAGCGGGGGGGCACGTAATGAGCAGTTCTTC.

V usage is TRBV27 and J usage is TRBJ1-1, with D perhaps matching TRBD1 (5 bases). Between the trimmed V and J ends, which lost 1 base and 3 bases, there was a span of 12 bases. Germline V gene data show CDR1 as MNHEY and CDR2 as SMNVEV (reference sequence). This CDR3 has 15 amino acids. The CDR3 sequence is CASSLLTGTYTEAFF. The DNA of the CDR3 is TGTGCCAGCAGTTTATTAACGGGGACCTACACTGAAGCTTTCTTT.

The chain carries TRBV11-3 and TRBJ2-2; 10 nucleotides agree with TRBD1. V shed 4 bases, J shed 8 bases, and the junction held 7 bases outside the gene matches. Germline CDR1 is SGHNT and CDR2 is YENEEA. This CDR3 is 15 amino acids long. The CDR3 region is CASSSVPGQGGELFF. The DNA of the CDR3 is TGTGCCAGCAGCTCCGTCCCGGGACAGGGGGGGGAGCTGTTTTTT.